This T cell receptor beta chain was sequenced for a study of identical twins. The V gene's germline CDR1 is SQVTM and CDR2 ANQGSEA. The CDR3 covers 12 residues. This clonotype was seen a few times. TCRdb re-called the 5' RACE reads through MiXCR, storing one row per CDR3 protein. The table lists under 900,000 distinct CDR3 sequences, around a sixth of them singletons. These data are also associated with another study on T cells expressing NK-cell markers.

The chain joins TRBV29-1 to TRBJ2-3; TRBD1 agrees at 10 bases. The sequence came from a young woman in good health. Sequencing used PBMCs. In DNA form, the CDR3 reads TGCAGTGGGACAGGGGCCACAGATACGCAGTATTTT. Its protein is CSGTGATDTQYF.